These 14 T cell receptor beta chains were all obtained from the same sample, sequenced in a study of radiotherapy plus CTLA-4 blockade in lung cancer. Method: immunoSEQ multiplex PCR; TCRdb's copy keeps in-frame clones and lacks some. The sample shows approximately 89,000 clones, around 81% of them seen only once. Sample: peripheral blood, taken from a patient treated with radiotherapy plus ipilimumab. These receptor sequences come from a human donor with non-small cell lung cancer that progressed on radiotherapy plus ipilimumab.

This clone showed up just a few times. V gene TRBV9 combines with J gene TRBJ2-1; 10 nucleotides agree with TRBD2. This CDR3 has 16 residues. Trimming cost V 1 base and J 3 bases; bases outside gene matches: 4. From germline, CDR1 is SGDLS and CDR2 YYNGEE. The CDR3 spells CASSVMGLAIYNEQFF. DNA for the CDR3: TGTGCCAGCAGCGTAATGGGACTAGCGATCTACAATGAGCAGTTCTTC. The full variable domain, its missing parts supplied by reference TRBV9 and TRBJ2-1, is DSGVTQTPKHLITATGQRVTLRCSPRSGDLSVYWYQQSLDQGLQFLIQYYNGEERAKGNILERFSAQQFPDLHSELNLSSLELGDSALYFCASSVMGLAIYNEQFFGPGTRLTVL.

CDR3 in amino acids: CASSVGQRNTEAFF. Here the CDR3 DNA reads TGTGCCAGCAGTGTGGGGCAGAGGAACACTGAAGCTTTCTTT. V usage is TRBV2 and J usage is TRBJ1-1, with D possibly TRBD1 on 5 matching bases. Trimming removed 4 bases from V and 1 base from J, with 10 bases in between. CDR1 and CDR2 (germline): SNHLY, FYNNEI. CDR3 length: 14 residues.

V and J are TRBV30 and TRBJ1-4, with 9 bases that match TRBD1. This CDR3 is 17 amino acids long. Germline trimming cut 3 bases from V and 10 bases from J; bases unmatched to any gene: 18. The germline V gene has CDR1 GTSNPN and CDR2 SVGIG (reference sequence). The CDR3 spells CAWSAWGQGRLQGKLFF. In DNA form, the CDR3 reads TGTGCCTGGAGCGCCTGGGGACAGGGAAGGCTTCAGGGAAAACTGTTTTTT.

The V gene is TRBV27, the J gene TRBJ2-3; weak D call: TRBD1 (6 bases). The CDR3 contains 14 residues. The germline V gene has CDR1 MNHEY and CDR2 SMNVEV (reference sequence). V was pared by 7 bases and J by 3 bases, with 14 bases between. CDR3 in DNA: TGTGCCAGCACCCGAAACAGGGTGACAGATACGCAGTATTTT. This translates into CASTRNRVTDTQYF.

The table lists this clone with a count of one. CDR3 nucleotides: TGTGCCAGTAGTATAGACAGATACCTCAATCAGCCCCAGCATTTT. As protein: CASSIDRYLNQPQHF. The chain uses TRBV19 and TRBJ1-5; D remains unclear. The CDR3 runs 15 residues. CDR1 LNHDA and CDR2 SQIVND come from the germline V gene (reference sequence). V lost 0 bases to trimming and J lost 3 bases, with 9 bases between them.

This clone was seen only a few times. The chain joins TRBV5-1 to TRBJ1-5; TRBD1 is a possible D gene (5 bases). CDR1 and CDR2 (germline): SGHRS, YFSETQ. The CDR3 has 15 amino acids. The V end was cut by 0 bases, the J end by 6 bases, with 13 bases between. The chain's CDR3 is CASSLDGDSTQPQHF. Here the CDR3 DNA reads TGCGCCAGCAGCTTGGATGGGGACTCGACTCAGCCCCAGCATTTT.

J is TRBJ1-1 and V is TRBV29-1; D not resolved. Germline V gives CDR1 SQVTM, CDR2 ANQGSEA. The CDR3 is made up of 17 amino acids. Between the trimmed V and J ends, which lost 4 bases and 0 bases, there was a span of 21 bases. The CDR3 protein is CSVVKLTAALMNTEAFF. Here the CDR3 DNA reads TGCAGCGTTGTTAAGCTTACGGCAGCTTTAATGAACACTGAAGCTTTCTTT.

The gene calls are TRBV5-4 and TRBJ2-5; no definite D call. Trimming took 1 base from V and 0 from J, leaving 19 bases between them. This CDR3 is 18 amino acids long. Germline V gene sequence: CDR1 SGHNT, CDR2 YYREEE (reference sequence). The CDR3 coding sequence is TGTGCCAGCAGCTTGATCCTTGGTGACCGCTTGTACCAAGAGACCCAGTACTTC. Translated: CASSLILGDRLYQETQYF. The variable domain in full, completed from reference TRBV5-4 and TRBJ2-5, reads ETGVTQSPTHLIKTRGQQVTLRCSSQSGHNTVSWYQQALGQGPQFIFQYYREEENGRGNFPPRFSGLQFPNYSSELNVNALELDDSALYLCASSLILGDRLYQETQYFGPGTRLLVL.

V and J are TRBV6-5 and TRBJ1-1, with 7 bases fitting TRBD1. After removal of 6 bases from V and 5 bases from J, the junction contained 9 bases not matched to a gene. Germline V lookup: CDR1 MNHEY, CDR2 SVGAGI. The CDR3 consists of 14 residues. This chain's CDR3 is CASSTRDSSTEAFF. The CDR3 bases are TGTGCCAGCAGCACCCGGGACAGTTCTACTGAAGCTTTCTTT.

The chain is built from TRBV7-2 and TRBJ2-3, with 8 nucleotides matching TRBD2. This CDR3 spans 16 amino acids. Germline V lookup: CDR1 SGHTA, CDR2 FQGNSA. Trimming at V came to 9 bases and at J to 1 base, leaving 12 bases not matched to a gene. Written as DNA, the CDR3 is TGTGCCAGTGGCCAGCGGGGGTTCCATGGCACAGATACGCAGTATTTT. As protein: CASGQRGFHGTDTQYF. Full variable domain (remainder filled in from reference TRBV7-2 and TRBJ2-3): GAGVSQSPSNKVTEKGKDVELRCDPISGHTALYWYRQSLGQGLEFLIYFQGNSAPDKSGLPSDRFSAERTGGSVSTLTIQRTQQEDSAVYLCASGQRGFHGTDTQYFGPGTRLTVL.

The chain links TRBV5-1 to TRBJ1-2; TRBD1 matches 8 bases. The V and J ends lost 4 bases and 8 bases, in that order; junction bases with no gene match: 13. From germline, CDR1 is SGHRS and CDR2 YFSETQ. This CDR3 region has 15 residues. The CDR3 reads CASSEPETGVGGYTF. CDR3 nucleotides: TGCGCCAGCAGCGAGCCGGAGACAGGGGTGGGCGGCTACACCTTC.

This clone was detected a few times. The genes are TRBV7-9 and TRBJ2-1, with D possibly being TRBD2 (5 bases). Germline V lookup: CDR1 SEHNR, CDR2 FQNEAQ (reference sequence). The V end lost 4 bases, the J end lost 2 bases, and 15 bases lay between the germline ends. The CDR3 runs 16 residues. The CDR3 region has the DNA TGTGCCAGCAGCTCGACTAAGCCAACCGCCTACAATGAGCAGTTCTTC. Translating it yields CASSSTKPTAYNEQFF.

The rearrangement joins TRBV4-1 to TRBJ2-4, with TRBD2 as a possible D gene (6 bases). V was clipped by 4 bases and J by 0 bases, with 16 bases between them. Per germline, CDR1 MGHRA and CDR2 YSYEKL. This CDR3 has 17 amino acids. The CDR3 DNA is TGCGCCAGCAGCCCGGGGTCGGGGGTTCTAGCCAAAAACATTCAGTACTTC. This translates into CASSPGSGVLAKNIQYF.

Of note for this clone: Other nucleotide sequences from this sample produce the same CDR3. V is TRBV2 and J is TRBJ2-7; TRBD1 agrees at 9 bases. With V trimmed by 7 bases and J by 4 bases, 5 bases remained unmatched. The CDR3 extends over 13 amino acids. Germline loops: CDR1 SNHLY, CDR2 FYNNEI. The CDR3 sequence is CASMDRGSYEQYF. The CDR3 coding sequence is TGTGCCAGCATGGACAGGGGCTCTTACGAGCAGTACTTC.